Below, 21 T cell receptor beta chains from the same sample are listed, as sequenced in a study of blood T cells in healthy people across ages. A second PCR, run for roughly 7 to 11 cycles, used a sample-barcoded 5' primer plus a J-beta primer mix. TCRdb re-called the 5' RACE reads with MiXCR, one entry per CDR3 protein. The sample has fewer than 2,000,000 distinct CDR3 sequences; approximately 40% are singletons. The material sequenced was blood. The receptor set was obtained from a human donor in good health.

The rearrangement links TRBV12-3 or TRBV12-4 to TRBJ1-1; D ambiguous. There are 13 residues in the CDR3. V shed 5 bases and J shed 5 bases, with 12 bases lying between them. DNA of the CDR3: TGTGCCAGCAGTCCTTTGCAGGTGACTGAAGCTTTCTTT. Translating gives CASSPLQVTEAFF.

The sample holds a few counts of this clonotype. The chain has TRBV28 and TRBJ1-1; D gene uncertain. From germline, CDR1 is MDHEN and CDR2 SYDVKM. Trimming cost V 11 bases and J 2 bases, with 12 bases left between them. The CDR3 extends over 12 amino acids. For the CDR3, the DNA is TGTGCCGTCTGGATACTCAACACTGAAGCTTTCTTT. It specifies CAVWILNTEAFF.

This clonotype showed up just a few times. This chain links TRBV12-3 or TRBV12-4 with TRBJ1-2, with 10 bases aligning to TRBD1. This CDR3 region has 15 residues. Trimming took 1 base from V and 7 from J; bases not matched to a gene: 6. This CDR3 is CASSLEWWDRGGYTF. The CDR3 bases are TGTGCCAGCAGTTTAGAATGGTGGGACAGGGGTGGCTACACCTTC.

This sequence joins TRBV27 and TRBJ1-4, with 7 bases matching TRBD1. This CDR3 is built from 14 residues. Germline V gene lookup returns CDR1 MNHEY and CDR2 SMNVEV (reference sequence). The J segment lost 4 bases and the V segment lost 4 bases, leaving 3 bases of the junction unmatched. The CDR3 DNA is TGTGCCAGCAGTTGGGGACAGCATAATGAAAAACTGTTTTTT. Protein sequence: CASSWGQHNEKLFF.

The chain has TRBV11-2 and TRBJ2-1; 8 nucleotides match TRBD1. Germline V CDR1 and CDR2: SGHAT, FQNNGV. J gave up 7 bases and V 4 bases, and 6 bases lay outside the gene matches. The CDR3 has 14 residues. The DNA of the CDR3 is TGTGCCAGCAGCTCCCTGACAGGGGTAAATGAGCAGTTCTTC. The encoded protein is CASSSLTGVNEQFF.

The V call is TRBV5-5, the J call TRBJ2-3; D possibly uses TRBD1 or TRBD2 (5 bases each). The germline V gene encodes CDR1 SGHKS and CDR2 YYEKEE (reference sequence). Trimming removed 5 bases at V and 2 bases at J, with 12 bases between. The CDR3 spans 14 residues. CDR3 nucleotides: TGTGCCAGCAGGCCCGGGACGGACACAGATACGCAGTATTTT. As protein: CASRPGTDTDTQYF.

The chain couples TRBV9 to TRBJ1-2; 8 bases map to TRBD1. The CDR3 sequence is 15 residues long. The germline V gene has CDR1 SGDLS and CDR2 YYNGEE. J lost 1 base, V lost 4 bases, and 6 bases had no gene match. CDR3 DNA sequence: TGTGCCAGCAGCCCGGGACAGGTATTTAACTATGGCTACACCTTC. Translating it yields CASSPGQVFNYGYTF. The variable domain in full, with the rest retrieved from reference TRBV9 and TRBJ1-2, is DSGVTQTPKHLITATGQRVTLRCSPRSGDLSVYWYQQSLDQGLQFLIQYYNGEERAKGNILERFSAQQFPDLHSELNLSSLELGDSALYFCASSPGQVFNYGYTFGSGTRLTVV.

Turning to this clonotype: A read error may be the cause here, since a much bigger clone is one base away. The rearrangement links TRBV5-1 to TRBJ2-1; no definite D call. The ends were cut back, 2 bases at V and 3 bases at J, with 15 bases in the middle. In germline, CDR1 is SGHRS, CDR2 YFSETQ. The CDR3 contains 16 residues. DNA for the CDR3: TGCGCCAGCAGCTTCGTACCTAGTTCGGGCTACAATGAGCAGTTCTTC. This sequence encodes CASSFVPSSGYNEQFF.

V gene TRBV7-9 combines with J gene TRBJ1-2; TRBD1 aligns across 8 bases. Germline values: CDR1 SEHNR, CDR2 FQNEAQ (reference sequence). With 6 bases clipped from V and 7 bases from J, the junction kept 7 bases outside the gene matches. The CDR3 totals 13 residues. CDR3 sequence reads: CASRKQGVGGYTF. In nucleotides, the CDR3 is TGTGCCAGCAGGAAACAGGGGGTTGGTGGCTACACCTTC.

This rearrangement joins TRBV9 to TRBJ2-4; unclear D gene. Gene TRBJ2-7 matches the end of the DNA better, so the J call may be wrong. Germline V gene lookup returns CDR1 SGDLS and CDR2 YYNGEE. There are 12 residues in the CDR3. In nucleotides, the CDR3 is TGTGCCAGCAGTCCATATACCTACGAGCAGTACTTC. As protein: CASSPYTYEQYF.

J is TRBJ2-5 and V is TRBV5-1; 9 nucleotides line up with TRBD1. V gave up 3 bases and J gave up 4 bases; unmatched junction bases: 7. The germline V gene has CDR1 SGHRS and CDR2 YFSETQ. The CDR3 totals 15 residues. The DNA for the CDR3 is TGCGCCAGCAGCTCTCAGACAGGGGGAGGAGAGACCCAGTACTTC. Translating gives CASSSQTGGGETQYF.

This clonotype was found a few times. The chain couples TRBV27 to TRBJ2-3; TRBD2 is a possible D gene (6 bases). This CDR3 region has 13 residues. Germline CDR1 is MNHEY and CDR2 is SMNVEV (reference sequence). V gave up 4 bases and J gave up 4 bases, with 9 bases separating them. CDR3 bases: TGTGCCAGCAGTTGGGGACTCTCAGATACGCAGTATTTT. Its translation is CASSWGLSDTQYF.

The chain recombines TRBV10-3 with TRBJ2-1; D unclear. Trimming cost V 0 bases and J 3 bases, with 9 bases left between them. The V gene's germline CDR1 is ENHRY and CDR2 SYGVKD. The CDR3 length is 15 residues. The DNA for the CDR3 is TGTGCCATCAGTGAGTCCCAAGCAGTCTACAATGAGCAGTTCTTC. Encoded protein: CAISESQAVYNEQFF.

In nucleotides, the CDR3 is TGTGCCAGCAGATATTTGAACACCGGGGAGCTGTTTTTT. Translated, it gives CASRYLNTGELFF. The genes are TRBV6-2 or TRBV6-3 and TRBJ2-2; no firm D call. Trimming left V 6 bases short and J 1 base short, with 6 bases between. Germline lookup yields CDR1 MNHEY and CDR2 SVGEGT. The CDR3 extends over 13 amino acids.

The genes are TRBV5-1 and TRBJ1-1; TRBD1 matches 9 bases. The CDR3 totals 16 residues. Trimming at V came to 0 bases and at J to 4 bases, leaving 7 bases not matched to a gene. CDR1 and CDR2 (germline): SGHRS, YFSETQ. The CDR3: CASSLAPTGGGTEAFF. CDR3 sequence (DNA): TGCGCCAGCAGCTTGGCCCCGACAGGGGGAGGCACTGAAGCTTTCTTT.

The chain recombines TRBV7-2 with TRBJ2-3; D is possibly TRBD2 (5 bases). The germline CDR1 and CDR2 sequences are SGHTA and FQGNSA. This CDR3 has 15 amino acids. V was cut by 2 bases and J by 4 bases, with 13 bases left in between. In DNA form, the CDR3 reads TGTGCCAGCAGCTTATTAATAGACGGGGCAGATACGCAGTATTTT. Its protein product is CASSLLIDGADTQYF.

The chain is built from TRBV5-4 and TRBJ2-3; D is unclear. V was cut by 0 bases and J by 0 bases, with 8 bases left in between. The V gene's germline CDR1 is SGHNT and CDR2 YYREEE (reference sequence). This CDR3 has 15 amino acids. CDR3 sequence (DNA): TGTGCCAGCAGCTTGGAGATGGCGAGCACAGATACGCAGTATTTT. It yields the protein CASSLEMASTDTQYF.

In this sample, this clonotype turned up a few times. This rearrangement joins TRBV20-1 to TRBJ2-1, with 7 bases that match TRBD2. The CDR3 runs 15 residues. Trimming took 5 bases from V and 8 from J; bases not matched to a gene: 15. Germline assignment: CDR1 DFQATT and CDR2 SNEGSKA (reference sequence). The CDR3 DNA follows: TGCAGTGCTTCCGTCCCAGCGGGGCGTTTCGATGAGCAGTTCTTC. This sequence encodes CSASVPAGRFDEQFF.

As DNA, the CDR3 is TGTGCCAGCAGCTTAGGAGTGTCAGGAACCTATGGCTACACCTTC. This sequence encodes CASSLGVSGTYGYTF. V gene TRBV7-2 combines with J gene TRBJ1-2; D gene ambiguous. The length of the CDR3 is 15 residues. CDR1 and CDR2 (germline): SGHTA, FQGNSA. The germline V and J ends were trimmed by 1 base and 4 bases, with 13 bases remaining between them.

This clonotype was counted between two and nine times. The chain carries TRBV5-5 and TRBJ1-5; 7 bases are a match to TRBD1. Germline CDR1 is SGHKS and CDR2 is YYEKEE (reference sequence). The CDR3 length is 16 residues. V shed 0 bases, J shed 5 bases, and the junction held 8 bases outside the gene matches. The CDR3 DNA follows: TGTGCCAGCAGCTTGGGGTACAGGGGATGGGATCAGCCCCAGCATTTT. It is translated as CASSLGYRGWDQPQHF.

Worth noting for this clonotype: This may arise from a read error, as a much more abundant clone is one base away. This chain uses TRBV6-2 or TRBV6-3 with TRBJ2-6; perhaps TRBD1 as D (5 bases). This CDR3 is built from 15 residues. In germline, CDR1 is MNHEY, CDR2 SVGEGT. The CDR3 sequence is CASSFRGSGANVRTF. CDR3 in DNA: TGTGCCAGCAGTTTCCGTGGTTCTGGGGCCAACGTCCGGACTTTC.